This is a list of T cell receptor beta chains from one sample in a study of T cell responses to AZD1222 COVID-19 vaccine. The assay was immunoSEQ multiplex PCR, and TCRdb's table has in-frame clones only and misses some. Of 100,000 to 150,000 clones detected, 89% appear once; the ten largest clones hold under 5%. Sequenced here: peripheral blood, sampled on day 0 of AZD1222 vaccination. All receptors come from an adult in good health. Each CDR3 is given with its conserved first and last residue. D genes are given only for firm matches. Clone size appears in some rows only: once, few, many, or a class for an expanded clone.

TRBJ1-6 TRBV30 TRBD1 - CAWRDRALSPLHF TGTGCCTGGAGGGACAGGGCCCTTTCACCCCTCCACTTT
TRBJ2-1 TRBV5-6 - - CASSFGPRVHEQFF TGTGCCAGCAGCTTCGGCCCGAGGGTCCATGAGCAGTTCTTC
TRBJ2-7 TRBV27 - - CASSLSGAYEQYF TGTGCCAGCAGTTTATCTGGAGCCTACGAGCAGTACTTC
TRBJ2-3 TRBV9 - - CASSVGDSGTDTQYF TGTGCCAGCAGCGTAGGAGATAGCGGCACAGATACGCAGTATTTT
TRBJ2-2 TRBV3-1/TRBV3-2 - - CASSLRTPNTGELFF TGTGCCAGCAGCTTACGGACTCCGAACACCGGGGAGCTGTTTTTT
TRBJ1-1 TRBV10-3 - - CAIRGVNTDRTEAFF TGTGCCATCAGAGGGGTCAACACTGACAGGACTGAAGCTTTCTTT
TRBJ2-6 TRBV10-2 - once CASIGWQAQSGANVLTF TGCGCCAGCATCGGTTGGCAGGCCCAGTCTGGGGCCAACGTCCTGACTTTC
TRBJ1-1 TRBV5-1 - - CASMANTEAFF TGCGCCAGCATGGCGAACACTGAAGCTTTCTTT
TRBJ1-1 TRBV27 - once CASSFGGVAEAFF TGTGCCAGCAGTTTCGGGGGCGTTGCGGAAGCTTTCTTT
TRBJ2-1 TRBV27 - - CASKRGDEQFF TGTGCCAGCAAAAGAGGGGATGAGCAGTTCTTC
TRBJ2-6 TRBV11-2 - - CASRPLSASGANVLTF TGTGCCAGCAGGCCTCTGTCGGCCTCTGGGGCCAACGTCCTGACTTTC
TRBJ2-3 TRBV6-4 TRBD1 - CASSPQGAPTDTQYF TGTGCCAGCAGTCCACAGGGGGCGCCCACAGATACGCAGTATTTT
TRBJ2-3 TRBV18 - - CASGLGGSIDTDTQYF TGTGCCAGCGGTCTCGGGGGCTCAATTGACACAGATACGCAGTATTTT
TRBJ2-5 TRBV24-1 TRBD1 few CATSDPQGEGETQYF TGTGCCACCAGTGATCCACAGGGGGAAGGAGAGACCCAGTACTTC
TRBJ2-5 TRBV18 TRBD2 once CASSPRAGAKKETQYF TGTGCCAGCTCACCCCGAGCGGGGGCGAAAAAAGAGACCCAGTACTTC
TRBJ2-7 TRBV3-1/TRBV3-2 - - CASSQEQDQGYEQYF TGTGCCAGCAGCCAAGAACAGGACCAAGGCTACGAGCAGTACTTC
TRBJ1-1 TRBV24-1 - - CATSEDGDRAFF TGTGCCACCAGTGAGGACGGGGACCGGGCTTTCTTT
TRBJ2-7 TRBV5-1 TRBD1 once CASSSWTGGDEQYF TGCGCCAGCAGCTCATGGACAGGGGGCGACGAGCAGTACTTC
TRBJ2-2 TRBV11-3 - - CASSLRDTEHNGELFF TGTGCCAGCAGCCTCCGGGACACCGAACATAACGGGGAGCTGTTTTTT
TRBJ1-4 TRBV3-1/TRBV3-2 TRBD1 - CASSRQGLNEKLFF TGTGCCAGCAGCCGACAGGGCCTAAATGAAAAACTGTTTTTT
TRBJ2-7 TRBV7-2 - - CASSLSSSYEQYF TGTGCCAGCAGCTTATCTTCAAGCTACGAGCAGTACTTC
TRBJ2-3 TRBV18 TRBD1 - CASSPGQGLDTQYF TGTGCCAGCTCACCAGGACAGGGGCTGGATACGCAGTATTTT
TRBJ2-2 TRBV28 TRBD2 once CASLAGLPAGELFF TGTGCCAGCCTAGCGGGACTCCCGGCCGGGGAGCTGTTTTTT
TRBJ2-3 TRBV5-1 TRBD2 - CASSLAHGRGTDTQYF TGCGCCAGCAGCTTGGCCCATGGGAGGGGCACAGATACGCAGTATTTT
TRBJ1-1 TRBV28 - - CASTASMNTEAFF TGTGCCAGCACAGCATCTATGAACACTGAAGCTTTCTTT
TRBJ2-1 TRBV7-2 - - CASSPAEVYNEQFF TGTGCCAGCAGCCCAGCGGAGGTCTACAATGAGCAGTTCTTC
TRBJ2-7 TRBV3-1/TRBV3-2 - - CASSLNGGGGEQYF TGTGCCAGCAGCCTCAACGGGGGAGGGGGCGAGCAGTACTTC
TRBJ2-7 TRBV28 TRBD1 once CASSPGTGDTYEQYF TGTGCCAGCAGTCCCGGGACAGGGGACACCTACGAGCAGTACTTC
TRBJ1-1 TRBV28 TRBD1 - CASSLTGDPWGGNTEAFF TGTGCCAGCAGTTTGACAGGGGATCCTTGGGGAGGGAACACTGAAGCTTTCTTT
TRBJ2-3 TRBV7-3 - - CASSLGLRPDTQYF TGTGCCAGCAGCTTAGGGCTCCGCCCAGATACGCAGTATTTT
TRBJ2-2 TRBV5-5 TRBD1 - CATLTGANTGELFF TGTGCCACCTTAACAGGGGCGAACACCGGGGAGCTGTTTTTT
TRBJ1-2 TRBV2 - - CASSGGANLQTF TGTGCCAGCAGTGGGGGAGCAAACCTCCAGACCTTC
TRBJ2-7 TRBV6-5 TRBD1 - CASSYLGQGDEQYF TGTGCCAGCAGTTACTTAGGACAGGGGGACGAGCAGTACTTC
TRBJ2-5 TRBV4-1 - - CASSHSPEPMGYQETQYF TGCGCCAGCAGCCACTCGCCAGAGCCGATGGGCTACCAAGAGACCCAGTACTTC
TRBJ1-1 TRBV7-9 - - CASSPQSEAFF TGTGCCAGCAGCCCCCAGTCCGAAGCTTTCTTT
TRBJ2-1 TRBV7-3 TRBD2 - CASSEGLLYNEQFF TGTGCCAGCAGTGAGGGACTACTGTACAATGAGCAGTTCTTC
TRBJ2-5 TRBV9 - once CASSVFLGDRETQYF TGTGCCAGCAGCGTGTTTCTCGGGGACCGGGAGACCCAGTACTTC
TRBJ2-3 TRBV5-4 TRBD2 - CASSRGLADTDTQYF TGTGCCAGCAGCCGCGGACTAGCGGACACAGATACGCAGTATTTT
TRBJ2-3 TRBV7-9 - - CASSLPRAAWGSNLDTQYF TGTGCCAGCAGCCTCCCGCGGGCTGCTTGGGGGAGTAATTTAGATACGCAGTATTTT
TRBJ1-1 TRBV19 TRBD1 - CASSIGTGGDTEAFF TGTGCCAGTAGTATCGGGACAGGGGGAGACACTGAAGCTTTCTTT
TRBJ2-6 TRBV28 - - CASIQGMHLSGANVLTF TGTGCCAGCATTCAGGGGATGCATCTCTCTGGGGCCAACGTCCTGACTTTC
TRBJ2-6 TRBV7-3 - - CASSLRGRETGANVLTF TGTGCCAGCAGCTTAAGGGGTCGCGAGACTGGGGCCAACGTCCTGACTTTC
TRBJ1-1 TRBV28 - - CASSSWRNTEAFF TGTGCCAGCAGTTCGTGGAGGAACACTGAAGCTTTCTTT
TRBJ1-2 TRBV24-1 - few CATSGGDVISYGYTF TGTGCCACCAGTGGTGGTGACGTAATATCCTATGGCTACACCTTC
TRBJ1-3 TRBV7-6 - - CASSLDRSSSGNTIYF TGTGCCAGCAGCTTAGACAGGTCCTCCTCTGGAAACACCATATATTTT
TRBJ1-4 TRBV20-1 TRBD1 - CRASFRDSSLF TGCAGAGCCTCCTTCCGGGACAGTTCCCTTTTT
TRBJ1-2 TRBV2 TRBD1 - CASSVQGATNNYGYTF TGTGCCAGCAGTGTGCAGGGGGCTACAAATAACTATGGCTACACCTTC
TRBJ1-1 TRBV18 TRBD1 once CASSLSGTGTVAFF TGTGCCAGCTCACTATCCGGGACAGGGACCGTTGCTTTCTTT
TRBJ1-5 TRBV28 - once CASIESGVYQPQHF TGTGCCAGCATCGAGAGCGGGGTTTACCAGCCCCAGCATTTT
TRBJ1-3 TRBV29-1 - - CSVWTPGNTIYF TGCAGCGTTTGGACCCCTGGAAACACCATATATTTT
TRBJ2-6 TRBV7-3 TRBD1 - CASSTGQGSGANVLTF TGTGCCAGCAGCACGGGACAGGGCTCTGGGGCCAACGTCCTGACTTTC
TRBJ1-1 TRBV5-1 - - CASSSGTISGMSEAFF TGCGCCAGCAGCTCGGGTACGATCTCAGGGATGTCTGAAGCTTTCTTT
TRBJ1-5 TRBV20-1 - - CSASEGGLPDQPQHF TGCAGTGCTAGTGAGGGGGGACTGCCCGATCAGCCCCAGCATTTT
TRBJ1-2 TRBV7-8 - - CASSFPANYGYTF TGTGCCAGCAGCTTTCCGGCAAACTATGGCTACACCTTC
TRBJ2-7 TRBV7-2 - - CASSDPTRDLYEQYF TGTGCCAGCAGCGATCCTACCCGGGACCTCTACGAGCAGTACTTC
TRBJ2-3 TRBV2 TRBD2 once CASSVERGMPDTQYF TGTGCCAGCAGTGTTGAGCGGGGGATGCCAGATACGCAGTATTTT
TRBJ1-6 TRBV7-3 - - CASSLNPNSPLHF TGTGCCAGCAGCTTAAATCCGAATTCACCCCTCCACTTT
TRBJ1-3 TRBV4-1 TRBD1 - CASSQVPNRGTGNTIYF TGCGCCAGCAGCCAAGTCCCTAACAGGGGAACTGGAAACACCATATATTTT